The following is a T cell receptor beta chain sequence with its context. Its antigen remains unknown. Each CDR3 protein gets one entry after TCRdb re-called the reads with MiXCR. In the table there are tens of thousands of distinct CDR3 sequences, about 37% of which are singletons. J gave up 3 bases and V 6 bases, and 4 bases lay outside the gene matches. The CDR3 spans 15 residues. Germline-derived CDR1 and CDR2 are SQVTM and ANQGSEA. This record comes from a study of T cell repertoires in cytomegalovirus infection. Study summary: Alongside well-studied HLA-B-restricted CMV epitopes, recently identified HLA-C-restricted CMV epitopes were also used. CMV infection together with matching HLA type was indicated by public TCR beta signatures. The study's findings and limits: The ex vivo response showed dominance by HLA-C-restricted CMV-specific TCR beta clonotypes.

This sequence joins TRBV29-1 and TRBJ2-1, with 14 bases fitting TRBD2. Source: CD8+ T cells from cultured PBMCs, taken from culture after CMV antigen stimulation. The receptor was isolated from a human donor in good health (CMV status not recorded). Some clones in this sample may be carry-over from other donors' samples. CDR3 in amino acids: CSVGTSGGFYNEQFF. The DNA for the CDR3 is TGCAGCGTCGGGACTAGCGGGGGATTCTACAATGAGCAGTTCTTC.